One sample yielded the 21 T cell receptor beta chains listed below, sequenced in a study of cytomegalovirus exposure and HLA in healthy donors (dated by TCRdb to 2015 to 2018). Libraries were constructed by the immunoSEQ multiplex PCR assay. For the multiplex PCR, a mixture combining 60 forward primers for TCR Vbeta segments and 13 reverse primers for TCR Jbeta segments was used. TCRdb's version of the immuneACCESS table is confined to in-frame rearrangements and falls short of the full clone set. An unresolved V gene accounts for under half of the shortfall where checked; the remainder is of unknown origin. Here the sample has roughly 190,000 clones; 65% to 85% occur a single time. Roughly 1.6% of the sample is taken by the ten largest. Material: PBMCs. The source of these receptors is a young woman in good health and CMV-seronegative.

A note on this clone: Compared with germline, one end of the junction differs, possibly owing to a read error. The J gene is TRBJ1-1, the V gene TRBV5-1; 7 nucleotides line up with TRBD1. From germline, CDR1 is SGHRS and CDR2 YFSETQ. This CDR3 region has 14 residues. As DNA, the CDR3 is TGCGGCAGCAGCTGGGGACAGACGAACACTGAAGCTTTCTTT. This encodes CGSSWGQTNTEAFF.

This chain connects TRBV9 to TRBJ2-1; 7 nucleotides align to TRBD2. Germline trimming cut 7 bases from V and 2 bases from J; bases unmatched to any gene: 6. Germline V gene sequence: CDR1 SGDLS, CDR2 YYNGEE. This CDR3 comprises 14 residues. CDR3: CASRGGGTYNEQFF. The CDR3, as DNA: TGTGCCAGCCGCGGCGGGGGAACCTACAATGAGCAGTTCTTC.

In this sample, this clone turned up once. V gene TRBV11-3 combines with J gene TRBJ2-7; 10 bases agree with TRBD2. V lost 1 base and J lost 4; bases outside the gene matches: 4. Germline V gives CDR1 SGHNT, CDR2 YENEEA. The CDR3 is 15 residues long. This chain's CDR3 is CASSLASGSTYEQYF. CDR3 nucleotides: TGTGCCAGCAGCTTAGCTAGCGGGAGTACGTACGAGCAGTACTTC. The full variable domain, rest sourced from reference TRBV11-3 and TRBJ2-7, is EAGVVQSPRYKIIEKKQPVAFWCNPISGHNTLYWYLQNLGQGPELLIRYENEEAVDDSQLPKDRFSAERLKGVDSTLKIQPAELGDSAVYLCASSLASGSTYEQYFGPGTRLTVT.

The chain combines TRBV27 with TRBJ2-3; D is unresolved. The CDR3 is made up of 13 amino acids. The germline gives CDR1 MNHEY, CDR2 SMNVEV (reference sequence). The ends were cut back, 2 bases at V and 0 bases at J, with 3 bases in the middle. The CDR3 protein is CASSLLSTDTQYF. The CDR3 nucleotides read TGTGCCAGCAGTTTACTGAGCACAGATACGCAGTATTTT.

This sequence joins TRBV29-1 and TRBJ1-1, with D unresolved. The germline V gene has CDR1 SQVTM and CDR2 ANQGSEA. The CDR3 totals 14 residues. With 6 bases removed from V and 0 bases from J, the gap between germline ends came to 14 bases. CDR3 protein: CSVLTLSLNTEAFF. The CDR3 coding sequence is TGCAGCGTACTGACATTAAGTCTGAACACTGAAGCTTTCTTT.

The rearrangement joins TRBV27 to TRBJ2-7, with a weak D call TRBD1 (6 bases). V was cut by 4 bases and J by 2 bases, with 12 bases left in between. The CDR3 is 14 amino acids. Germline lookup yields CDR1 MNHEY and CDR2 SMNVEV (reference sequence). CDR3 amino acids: CASSYRDQTYEQYF. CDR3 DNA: TGTGCCAGCAGTTACAGGGACCAAACCTACGAGCAGTACTTC.

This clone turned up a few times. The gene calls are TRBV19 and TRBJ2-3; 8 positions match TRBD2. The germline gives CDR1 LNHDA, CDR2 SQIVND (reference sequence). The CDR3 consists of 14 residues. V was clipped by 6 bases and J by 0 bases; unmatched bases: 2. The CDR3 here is CASSPGGSTDTQYF. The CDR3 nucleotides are TGTGCCAGTAGCCCGGGGGGGAGCACAGATACGCAGTATTTT.

The CDR3 region has the DNA TGTGCCAGCAGTGGCCCCCTTAGGGACAGGGGGCGACATGAGCAGTTCTTC. Encoded protein: CASSGPLRDRGRHEQFF. This sequence joins TRBV25-1 and TRBJ2-1; 12 nucleotides align to TRBD1. Germline V gene data show CDR1 as MGHDK and CDR2 as SYGVNS. The CDR3 consists of 17 residues. After removal of 4 bases from V and 8 bases from J, the junction contained 12 bases not matched to a gene.

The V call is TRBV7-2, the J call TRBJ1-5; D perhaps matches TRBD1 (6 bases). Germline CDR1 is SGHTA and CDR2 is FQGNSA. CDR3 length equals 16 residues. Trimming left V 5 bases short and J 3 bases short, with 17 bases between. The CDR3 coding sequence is TGTGCCAGCAGCCGGCCGCGACAGGAGATCAATCAGCCCCAGCATTTT. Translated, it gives CASSRPRQEINQPQHF.

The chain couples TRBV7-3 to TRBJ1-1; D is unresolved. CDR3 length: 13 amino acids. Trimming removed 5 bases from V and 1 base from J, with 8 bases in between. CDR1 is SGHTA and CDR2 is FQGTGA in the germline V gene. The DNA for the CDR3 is TGTGCCAGCAGCCTAAGTAGGAACACTGAAGCTTTCTTT. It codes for CASSLSRNTEAFF.

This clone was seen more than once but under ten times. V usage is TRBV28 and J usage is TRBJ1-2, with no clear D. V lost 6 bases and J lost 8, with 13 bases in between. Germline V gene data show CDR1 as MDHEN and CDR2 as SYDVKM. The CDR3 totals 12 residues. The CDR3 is CASSKTATGYTF. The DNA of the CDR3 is TGTGCCAGCAGCAAAACAGCCACGGGCTACACCTTC.

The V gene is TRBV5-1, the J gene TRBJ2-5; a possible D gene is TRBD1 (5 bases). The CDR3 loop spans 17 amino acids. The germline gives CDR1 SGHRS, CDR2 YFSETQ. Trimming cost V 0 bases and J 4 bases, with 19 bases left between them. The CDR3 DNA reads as TGCGCCAGCAGCTTGGGTGTCGGGCAGGGTCCGAGAGAGACCCAGTACTTC. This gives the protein CASSLGVGQGPRETQYF.

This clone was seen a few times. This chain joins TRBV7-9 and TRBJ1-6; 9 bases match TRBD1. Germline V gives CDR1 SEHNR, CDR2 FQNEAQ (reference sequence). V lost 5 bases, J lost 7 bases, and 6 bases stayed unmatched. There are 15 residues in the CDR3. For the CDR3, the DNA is TGTGCCAGCAGCAGAGACGACAGGGGGAATTCACCCCTCCACTTT. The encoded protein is CASSRDDRGNSPLHF.

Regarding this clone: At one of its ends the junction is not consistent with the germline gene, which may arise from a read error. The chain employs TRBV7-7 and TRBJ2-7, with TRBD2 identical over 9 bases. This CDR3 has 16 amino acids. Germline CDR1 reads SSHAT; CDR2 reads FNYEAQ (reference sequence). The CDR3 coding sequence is TGTGCTAGCAGCCCCCCGCCTAGCGGGATGGCCTACGAGCAGTACTTC. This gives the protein CASSPPPSGMAYEQYF.

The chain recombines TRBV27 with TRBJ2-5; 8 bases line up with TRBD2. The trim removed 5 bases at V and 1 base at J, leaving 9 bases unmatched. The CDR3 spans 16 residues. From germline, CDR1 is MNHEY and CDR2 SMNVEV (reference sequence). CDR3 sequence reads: CASSIRTSTFQETQYF. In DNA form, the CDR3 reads TGTGCCAGCAGTATAAGGACTAGCACGTTCCAAGAGACCCAGTACTTC.

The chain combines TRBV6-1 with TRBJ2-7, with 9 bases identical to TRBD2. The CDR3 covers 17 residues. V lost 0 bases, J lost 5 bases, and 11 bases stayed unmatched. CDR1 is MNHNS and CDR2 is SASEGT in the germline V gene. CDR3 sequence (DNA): TGTGCCAGCAGTGAAGCGATGGGGAGCGGGGGGTTCAACGAGCAGTACTTC. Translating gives CASSEAMGSGGFNEQYF.

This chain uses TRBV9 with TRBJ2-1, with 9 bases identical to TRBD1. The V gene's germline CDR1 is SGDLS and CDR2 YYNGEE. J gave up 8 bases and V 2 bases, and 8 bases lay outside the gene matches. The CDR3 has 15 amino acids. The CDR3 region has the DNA TGTGCCAGCAGCGTTATAGGGACAGGGACCCATGAGCAGTTCTTC. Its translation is CASSVIGTGTHEQFF.

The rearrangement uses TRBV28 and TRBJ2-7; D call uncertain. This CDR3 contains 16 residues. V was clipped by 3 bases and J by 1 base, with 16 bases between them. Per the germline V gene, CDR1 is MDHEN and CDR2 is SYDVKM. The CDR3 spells CASSFEEWSSSYEQYF. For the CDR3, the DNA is TGTGCCAGCAGTTTCGAGGAGTGGAGCTCTTCCTACGAGCAGTACTTC. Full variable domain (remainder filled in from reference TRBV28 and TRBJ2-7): DVKVTQSSRYLVKRTGEKVFLECVQDMDHENMFWYRQDPGLGLRLIYFSYDVKMKEKGDIPEGYSVSREKKERFSLILESASTNQTSMYLCASSFEEWSSSYEQYFGPGTRLTVT.

The CDR3 sequence is CASLPYGQGSYGYTF. CDR3 nucleotide sequence: TGTGCCAGCCTACCCTATGGACAGGGGTCCTATGGCTACACCTTC. The V call is TRBV6-1, the J call TRBJ1-2, with 9 nucleotides matching TRBD1. Looked up from germline, CDR1 is MNHNS and CDR2 is SASEGT. V lost 8 bases, J lost 4 bases, and 11 bases stayed unmatched. This CDR3 is 15 amino acids long.

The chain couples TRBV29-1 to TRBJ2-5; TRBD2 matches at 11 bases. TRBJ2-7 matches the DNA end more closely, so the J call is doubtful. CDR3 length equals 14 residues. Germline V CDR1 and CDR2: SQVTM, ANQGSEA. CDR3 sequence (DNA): TGCAGCGTTCCCCTAGCGGGAGGTTTAAACGAGCAGTACTTC. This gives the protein CSVPLAGGLNEQYF.

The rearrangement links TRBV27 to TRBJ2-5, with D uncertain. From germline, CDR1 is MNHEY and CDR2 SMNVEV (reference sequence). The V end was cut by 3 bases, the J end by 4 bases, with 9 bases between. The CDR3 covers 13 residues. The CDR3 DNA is TGTGCCAGCAGTTTTGCAGGCGTAGAGACCCAGTACTTC. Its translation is CASSFAGVETQYF.